This TCR beta chain was sequenced in a study of blood T cell repertoires in COVID-19. On the study more broadly: Whether acute or convalescent, the COVID-19 samples came from the United States, Italy and Spain. T cells, B-cell-depleted T cells, or PBMCs supplied cDNA or gDNA.

Looked up from germline, CDR1 is LNHDA and CDR2 is SQIVND (reference sequence). V lost 0 bases to trimming and J lost 7 bases, with 13 bases between them. The CDR3 has 15 residues. In the original analysis: From reference gene primer amplification, estimates of nucleated cell counts were derived. Sequenced by immunoSEQ multiplex PCR; TCRdb stores in-frame clones only, minus some. V, J and clone size were drawn from that table, and D and trimming were deduced from the DNA. The sample shows about 55,000 clones, around 84% of them seen only once. The chain recombines TRBV19 with TRBJ1-5; the D gene is possibly TRBD1 (5 bases). The sequence derives from a human donor in a cohort sampled during active or convalescent COVID-19. Specimen: peripheral blood. The CDR3 DNA is TGTGCCAGTAGTATAGATCTCTGGGGGAGGCAGCCCCAGCATTTT. This translates into CASSIDLWGRQPQHF.